This TCR beta chain was found in a study of blood T cell repertoires in COVID-19. Sequencing was performed with immunoSEQ multiplex PCR; in TCRdb, only in-frame clones are kept and a portion is missing. The sample lists around 250,000 clones, 88% occurring once. On this clone itself: Other nucleotide sequences in the sample specify the same CDR3.

The V gene lost 3 bases and the J gene lost 7 bases, with 13 bases spanning the gap. Germline V gene sequence: CDR1 LNHDA, CDR2 SQIVND (reference sequence). The CDR3 extends over 14 amino acids. V and J are TRBV19 and TRBJ1-5, with D perhaps TRBD1 (5 bases). Sample: peripheral blood. The source is a human donor in a cohort sampled during active COVID-19. CDR3 loop: CASSIGQGTQPQHF. The CDR3 region has the DNA TGTGCCAGTAGTATCGGCCAGGGCACGCAGCCCCAGCATTTT. The full variable domain, in which reference TRBV19 and TRBJ1-5 provide the parts outside the CDR3, is DGGITQSPKYLFRKEGQNVTLSCEQNLNHDAMYWYRQDPGQGLRLIYYSQIVNDFQKGDIAEGYSVSREKKESFPLTVTSAQKNPTAFYLCASSIGQGTQPQHFGDGTRLSIL.